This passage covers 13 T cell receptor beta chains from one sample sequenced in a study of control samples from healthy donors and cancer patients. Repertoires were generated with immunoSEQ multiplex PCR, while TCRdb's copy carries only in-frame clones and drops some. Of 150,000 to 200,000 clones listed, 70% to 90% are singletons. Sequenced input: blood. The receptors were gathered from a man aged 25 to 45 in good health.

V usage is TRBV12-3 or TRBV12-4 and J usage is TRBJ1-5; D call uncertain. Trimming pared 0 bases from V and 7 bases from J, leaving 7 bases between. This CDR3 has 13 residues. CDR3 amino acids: CASSLAGLQPQHF. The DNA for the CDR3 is TGTGCCAGCAGTTTAGCGGGCCTACAGCCCCAGCATTTT.

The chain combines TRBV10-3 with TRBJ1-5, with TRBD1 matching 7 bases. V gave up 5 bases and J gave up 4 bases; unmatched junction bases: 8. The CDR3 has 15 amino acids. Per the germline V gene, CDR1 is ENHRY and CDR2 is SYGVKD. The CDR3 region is CAISLTQGVNQPQHF. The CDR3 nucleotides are TGTGCCATCAGTTTGACTCAGGGGGTAAATCAGCCCCAGCATTTT.

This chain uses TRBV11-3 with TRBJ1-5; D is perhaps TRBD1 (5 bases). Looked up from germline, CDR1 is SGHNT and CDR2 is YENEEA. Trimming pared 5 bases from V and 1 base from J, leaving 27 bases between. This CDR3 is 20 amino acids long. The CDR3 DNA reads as TGTGCCAGCAGCCTTAGGGACCTCGGGCCGAGCAGAATAAGCAATCAGCCCCAGCATTTT. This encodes CASSLRDLGPSRISNQPQHF.

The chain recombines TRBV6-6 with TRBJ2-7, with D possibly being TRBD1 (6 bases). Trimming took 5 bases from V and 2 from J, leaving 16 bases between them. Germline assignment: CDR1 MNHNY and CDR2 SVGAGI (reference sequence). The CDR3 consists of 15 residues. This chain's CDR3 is CASSDRLPPPYEQYF. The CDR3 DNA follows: TGTGCCAGCAGTGACAGGTTACCCCCCCCCTACGAGCAGTACTTC.

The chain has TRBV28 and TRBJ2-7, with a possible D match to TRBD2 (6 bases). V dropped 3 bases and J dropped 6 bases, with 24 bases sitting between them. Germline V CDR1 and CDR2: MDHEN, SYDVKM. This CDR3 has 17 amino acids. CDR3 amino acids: CASSLALGSGEGSEQYF. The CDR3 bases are TGTGCCAGCAGTTTGGCCCTGGGGTCGGGAGAGGGAAGCGAGCAGTACTTC.

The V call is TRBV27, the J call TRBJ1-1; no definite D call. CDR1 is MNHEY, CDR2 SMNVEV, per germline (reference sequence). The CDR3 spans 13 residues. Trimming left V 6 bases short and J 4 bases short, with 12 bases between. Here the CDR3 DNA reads TGTGCCAGCAGCCGACTCGGTACCACTGAAGCTTTCTTT. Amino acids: CASSRLGTTEAFF.

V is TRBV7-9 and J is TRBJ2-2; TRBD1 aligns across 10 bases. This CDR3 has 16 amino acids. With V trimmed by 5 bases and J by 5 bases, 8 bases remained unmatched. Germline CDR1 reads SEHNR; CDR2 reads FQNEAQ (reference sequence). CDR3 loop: CASSARQGALTGELFF. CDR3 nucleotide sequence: TGTGCCAGCAGCGCCCGACAGGGGGCGCTTACCGGGGAGCTGTTTTTT.

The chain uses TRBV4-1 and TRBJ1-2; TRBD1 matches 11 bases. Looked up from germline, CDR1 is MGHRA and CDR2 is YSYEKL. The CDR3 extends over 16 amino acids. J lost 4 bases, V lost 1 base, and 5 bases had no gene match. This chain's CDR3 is CASSQGGTGGLYGYTF. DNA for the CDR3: TGCGCCAGCAGCCAAGGCGGGACAGGGGGACTCTATGGCTACACCTTC.

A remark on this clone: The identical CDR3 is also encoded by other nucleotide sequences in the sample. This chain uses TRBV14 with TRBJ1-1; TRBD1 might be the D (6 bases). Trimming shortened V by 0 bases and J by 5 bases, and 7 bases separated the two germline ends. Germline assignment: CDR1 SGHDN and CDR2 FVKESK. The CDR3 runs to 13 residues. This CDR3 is CASSQDRGTEAFF. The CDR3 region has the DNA TGTGCCAGCAGCCAAGACAGGGGAACTGAAGCTTTCTTT.

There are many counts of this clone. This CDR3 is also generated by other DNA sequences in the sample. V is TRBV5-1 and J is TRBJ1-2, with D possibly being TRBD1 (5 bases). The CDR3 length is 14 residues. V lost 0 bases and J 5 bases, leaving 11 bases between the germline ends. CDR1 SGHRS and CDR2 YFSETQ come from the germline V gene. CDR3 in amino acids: CASSLEQARYGYTF. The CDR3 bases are TGCGCCAGCAGCTTGGAACAGGCCCGATATGGCTACACCTTC.

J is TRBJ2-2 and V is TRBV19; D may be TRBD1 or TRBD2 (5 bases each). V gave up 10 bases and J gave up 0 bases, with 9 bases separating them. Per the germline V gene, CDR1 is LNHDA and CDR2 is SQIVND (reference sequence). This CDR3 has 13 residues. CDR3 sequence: CATGDANTGELFF. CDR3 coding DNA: TGTGCCACCGGGGACGCGAACACCGGGGAGCTGTTTTTT.

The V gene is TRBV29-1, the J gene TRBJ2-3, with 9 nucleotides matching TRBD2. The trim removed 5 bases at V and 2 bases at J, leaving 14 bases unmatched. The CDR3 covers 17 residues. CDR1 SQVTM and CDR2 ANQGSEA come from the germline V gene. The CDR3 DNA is TGCAGCGTTCACGCTAGCGGGAATCTGAAGGCCACAGATACGCAGTATTTT. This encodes CSVHASGNLKATDTQYF.

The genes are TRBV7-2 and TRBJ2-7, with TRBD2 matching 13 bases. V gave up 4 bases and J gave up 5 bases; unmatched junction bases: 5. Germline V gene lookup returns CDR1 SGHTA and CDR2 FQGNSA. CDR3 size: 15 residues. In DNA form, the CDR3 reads TGTGCCAGCAGCTCCGGGACTAGCGGGAACCACGAGCAGTACTTC. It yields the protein CASSSGTSGNHEQYF.